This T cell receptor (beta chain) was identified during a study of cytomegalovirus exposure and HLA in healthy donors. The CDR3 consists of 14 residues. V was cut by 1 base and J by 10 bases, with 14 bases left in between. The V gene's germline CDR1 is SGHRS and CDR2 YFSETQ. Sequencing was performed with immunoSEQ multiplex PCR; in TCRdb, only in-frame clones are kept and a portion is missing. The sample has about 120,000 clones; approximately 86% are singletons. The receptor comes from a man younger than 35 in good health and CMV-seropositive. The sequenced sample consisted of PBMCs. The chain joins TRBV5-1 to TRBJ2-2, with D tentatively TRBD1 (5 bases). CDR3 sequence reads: CASSLSRGSVELFF. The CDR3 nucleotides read TGCGCCAGCAGCTTGTCAAGGGGCTCAGTGGAGCTGTTTTTT.